Below are 12 T cell receptor beta chains sequenced from a single sample in a study of tumor and adjacent non-tumor tissue in lung cancer. No cell sorting was done before RNA was extracted from the tissue. Three rounds of nested PCR, following a modified ARM-PCR protocol, produced the TCRbeta library. One entry per CDR3 protein results from TCRdb running MiXCR on the multiplex PCR reads. Among 69,000 or so distinct CDR3 sequences listed, less than 80% were seen once. Input material: lung tumor tissue. The receptors stem from a man between 60 and 70 years old with non-small cell lung cancer.

Of note for this clonotype: The junction departs from the called germline gene at one end, perhaps through a read error. The rearrangement joins TRBV6-1 to TRBJ2-2; a possible D gene is TRBD2 (6 bases). CDR1 MNHNS and CDR2 SASEGT come from the germline V gene. The CDR3 has 17 amino acids. The CDR3 sequence is CASSGGGRTTNTGELFF. The DNA of the CDR3 is TGTGCCAGCAGCGGGGGTGGCAGGACTACGAACACAGGGGAGCTGTTTTTT.

A remark on this clonotype: A much larger clone differs from this one at a single base, so this may be a read error. J is TRBJ1-2 and V is TRBV28; D is uncertain. This CDR3 region has 13 residues. The V gene's germline CDR1 is MDHEN and CDR2 SYDVKM. This CDR3 reads CASRSGRLYVYTF. Here the CDR3 DNA reads TGTGCCAGCAGATCCGGACGGCTCTATGTCTACACCTTC.

Comments on this clonotype: The junction departs from the called germline gene at one end, perhaps through a read error. CDR3: CSVEDPGHASYEQYF. Written as DNA, the CDR3 is TGCAGCGTTGAAGATCCGGGACATGCCTCCTACGAGCAGTACTTT. This chain uses TRBV29-1 with TRBJ2-7; D is possibly TRBD1 (6 bases). This CDR3 region has 15 residues. Germline V gives CDR1 SQVTM, CDR2 ANQGSEA.

The chain recombines TRBV5-4 with TRBJ2-3, with D perhaps matching TRBD2 (5 bases). Germline loops: CDR1 SGHNT, CDR2 YYREEE (reference sequence). The V gene lost 6 bases and the J gene lost 5 bases, with 16 bases spanning the gap. The CDR3 sequence is 14 residues long. The CDR3 nucleotides are TGTGCCAGCAACCAACAGACTACCGTAGATACGCAGTATTTT. Translating it yields CASNQQTTVDTQYF.

This clonotype came up a few times. V is TRBV10-2 and J is TRBJ1-1; D not certain. The CDR3 loop spans 13 amino acids. The V end lost 7 bases, the J end lost 5 bases, and 14 bases lay between the germline ends. Germline V CDR1 and CDR2: WSHSY, SAAADI. The CDR3 bases are TGCGCCAGCAAGTATAGGGCTGGGACTGAAGCTTTCTTT. Its translation: CASKYRAGTEAFF.

The CDR3, as DNA: TGTGCCACCAGTGATACCGGACAGGGACCCACCGGGGAGCTGTTTTTT. Translated, it gives CATSDTGQGPTGELFF. The chain links TRBV24-1 to TRBJ2-2, with 8 bases fitting TRBD1. The V and J ends lost 3 bases and 4 bases, in that order; junction bases with no gene match: 6. CDR1 and CDR2 (germline): KGHDR, SFDVKD. This CDR3 contains 16 residues.

The chain carries TRBV29-1 and TRBJ2-5, with D possibly TRBD2 on 5 matching bases. The V end was cut by 3 bases, the J end by 10 bases, with 12 bases between. Germline values: CDR1 SQVTM, CDR2 ANQGSEA. CDR3 size: 11 residues. The CDR3 is CSVDSGRNQYF. The CDR3, as DNA: TGCAGCGTTGATTCGGGAAGGAACCAGTACTTC. The whole variable domain, filled in from reference TRBV29-1 and TRBJ2-5, reads SAVISQKPSRDICQRGTSLTIQCQVDSQVTMMFWYRQQPGQSLTLIATANQGSEATYESGFVIDKFPISRPNLTFSTLTVSNMSPEDSSIYLCSVDSGRNQYFGPGTRLLVL.

A remark on this clonotype: Relative to the germline gene, one junction end is altered; a read error may explain this. This sequence joins TRBV6-5 and TRBJ2-7; D is possibly TRBD1 or TRBD2 (5 bases each). The CDR3 spans 15 residues. CDR1 MNHEY and CDR2 SVGAGI come from the germline V gene. CDR3 sequence reads: CASSYGAGRVYEHHF. The DNA of the CDR3 is TGTGCCAGCAGCTACGGGGCTGGACGGGTTTACGAGCACCACTTC.

This clonotype was seen once. One base away lies a much larger clone, so this may be a sequencing read error. This chain joins TRBV5-1 and TRBJ2-7, with D unclear. The CDR3 has 14 amino acids. CDR1 SGHRS and CDR2 YFSETQ come from the germline V gene. This chain's CDR3 is CASSRRGSSGEQCF. The CDR3 nucleotides read TGCGCCAGCAGCCGTCGTGGAAGCTCTGGCGAGCAGTGCTTC.

This clonotype was counted a few times. The chain couples TRBV7-9 to TRBJ2-3; TRBD1 aligns across 8 bases. V was pared by 5 bases and J by 0 bases, with 10 bases of the junction left unmatched. This CDR3 is 17 amino acids long. Germline lookup yields CDR1 SEHNR and CDR2 FQNEAQ (reference sequence). CDR3 in amino acids: CASSRWQGAWSTDTQYF. CDR3 nucleotides: TGTGCCAGCAGCCGATGGCAGGGGGCATGGAGCACAGATACGCAGTATTTT.

Regarding this clonotype: The junction departs from the called germline gene at one end, perhaps through a read error. This chain joins TRBV15 and TRBJ1-5; the D is unclear. The V gene's germline CDR1 is LNHNV and CDR2 YYDKDF (reference sequence). This CDR3 region has 14 residues. The DNA for the CDR3 is TGTGCCACCAGCACCAACACGGGAAATCAGCCCCAGCAATTT. Its translation is CATSTNTGNQPQQF.

The chain is built from TRBV5-1 and TRBJ2-7; the match to TRBD2 covers 9 bases. J lost 3 bases, V lost 4 bases, and 5 bases had no gene match. This CDR3 contains 14 residues. Germline CDR1 is SGHRS and CDR2 is YFSETQ. CDR3: CASSQATSGYEQYF. The CDR3 bases are TGCGCCAGCAGCCAAGCGACTAGCGGCTACGAGCAGTACTTC.